The entry below describes one TCR beta chain. As yet, its antigen is unknown. The entire patient cohort was treatment-naive prior to thyroid surgery. The sample comes from a study of metastatic and nonmetastatic thyroid tumors. Study-level points and caveats: Malignant tumors reportedly showed significantly higher TCR beta diversity than benign nodules in both blood and tumor.

V lost 0 bases to trimming and J lost 6 bases, with 9 bases between them. CDR1 and CDR2 from the germline V gene are LGHDT and YNNKEL (reference sequence). The CDR3 has 14 amino acids. With MiXCR, TCRdb reprocessed the PCR reads. The repertoire has under 25,000 clones, roughly 29% of them found once; the top ten carry 6% to 7.5%. The rearrangement joins TRBV3-1 to TRBJ2-1; weak D call: TRBD2 (6 bases). The sequencing input was blood. The receptor was derived from a female donor with papillary thyroid cancer or a benign thyroid nodule (not recorded which). Some clones in this sample may be carry-over from other donors' samples. The CDR3 loop reads CASSQDLGSNEQFF. CDR3 coding DNA: TGTGCCAGCAGCCAAGATCTCGGGAGCAATGAGCAGTTCTTC.